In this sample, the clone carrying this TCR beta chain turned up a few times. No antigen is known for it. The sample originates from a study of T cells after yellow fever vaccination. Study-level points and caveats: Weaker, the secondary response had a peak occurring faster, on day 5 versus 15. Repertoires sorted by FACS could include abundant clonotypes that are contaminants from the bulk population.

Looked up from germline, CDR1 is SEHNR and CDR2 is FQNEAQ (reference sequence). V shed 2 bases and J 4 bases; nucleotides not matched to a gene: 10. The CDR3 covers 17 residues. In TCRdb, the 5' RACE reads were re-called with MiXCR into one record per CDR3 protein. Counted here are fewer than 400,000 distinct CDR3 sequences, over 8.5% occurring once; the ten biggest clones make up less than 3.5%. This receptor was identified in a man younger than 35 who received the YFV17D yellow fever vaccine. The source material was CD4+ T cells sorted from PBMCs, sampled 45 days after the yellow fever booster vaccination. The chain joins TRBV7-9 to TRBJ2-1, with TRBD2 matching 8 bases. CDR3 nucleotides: TGTGCCAGCAGCTTAATATCGGGGGGGCGATCTTACAATGAGCAGTTCTTC. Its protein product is CASSLISGGRSYNEQFF.